This T cell receptor (beta chain) was identified in a study of blood T cell repertoires in COVID-19. Study-wide context: Acute and convalescent COVID-19 specimens originated in the United States, Italy and Spain. The analysed material was cDNA or gDNA that came from T cells, B-cell-depleted T cells, or PBMCs.

Germline trimming cut 3 bases from V and 6 bases from J; bases unmatched to any gene: 12. The CDR3 loop spans 16 amino acids. Germline values: CDR1 SGHRS, CDR2 YFSETQ. As processed by the authors: Amplified reference gene primers provided the basis for estimating nucleated cell counts. Clones were sequenced by immunoSEQ multiplex PCR, and TCRdb holds only the in-frame ones, with some missing. V, J and clone size derive from that table, while D and trimming were established from the DNA sequence. This sample carries about 96,000 clones, over 60% of them seen once, and the ten largest clones take 7.5% to 9.5%.

The rearrangement uses TRBV5-1 and TRBJ2-5; 9 bases fit TRBD2. This sequence originates from a man in his fifties or sixties who had recovered from COVID-19. The specimen was peripheral blood. In nucleotides, the CDR3 is TGCGCCAGCAGCTCGGGCAATAGCGGGGGTTGGAAGACCCAGTACTTC. Its translation: CASSSGNSGGWKTQYF.